What follows is one T cell receptor (beta chain) and its context. Antigen unknown. The sample originates from a study of OX40 agonist ivuxolimab in advanced cancers. Study at large: Dose-escalation patients had hepatocellular carcinoma, melanoma, renal cell or head and neck cancer. Partial responses were recorded for three patients, including one with hepatocellular carcinoma and two with cutaneous melanoma.

Study conclusions and caveats: Individuals who were partial responders at 0.1-3.0 mg/kg had clonal expansion that ranked among the lowest. It was not determined which antigens were specifically recognized by the peripheral T cells that had undergone clonal expansion.

TCRdb's copy holds only in-frame clones and misses some; the assay was immunoSEQ multiplex PCR. Among some 100,000 clones listed, 90% were seen once. This CDR3 comprises 12 residues. CDR1 ENHRY and CDR2 SYGVKD come from the germline V gene. After removal of 5 bases from V and 7 bases from J, the junction contained 3 bases not matched to a gene. The chain uses TRBV10-3 and TRBJ2-7; 9 bases are a match to TRBD1. The receptor was derived from an adult with an advanced solid tumor such as melanoma, head and neck, liver or kidney cancer. The sample was CD4+ or CD8+ T cells sorted from blood, taken in a trial of the OX40 agonist ivuxolimab. Here the CDR3 reads CAISRTGEEQYF. The CDR3 DNA reads TGTGCCATCAGTCGGACAGGGGAAGAGCAGTACTTC.